This T cell receptor (beta chain) appears in the sequencing data of a study of T cell responses to AZD1222 COVID-19 vaccine. Profiled with immunoSEQ multiplex PCR; TCRdb holds only in-frame clones, not every one. The sample has under 200,000 clones; around nine tenths are singletons. The TCR sequence derives from an adult in good health. The specimen was peripheral blood, collected on day 0 of AZD1222 vaccination.

The chain's CDR3 is CASSKGLSQGNNEKLFF. CDR3 nucleotide sequence: TGTGCCAGCAGCAAGGGATTGTCGCAGGGGAATAATGAAAAACTGTTTTTT. The rearrangement joins TRBV4-2 to TRBJ1-4, with D possibly TRBD1 on 6 matching bases. V shed 5 bases and J shed 4 bases, with 20 bases lying between them. Germline V gene data show CDR1 as LGHNA and CDR2 as YNFKEQ. The CDR3 is 17 amino acids.